Below are 7 T cell receptor beta chains sequenced from a single sample in a study of blood T cell repertoires in COVID-19. Sequenced by immunoSEQ multiplex PCR; TCRdb stores in-frame clones only, minus some. This sample has 120,000 or so clones, with around 83% found just once. The sample was peripheral blood. All receptors come from a man aged 80 or over with active or convalescent COVID-19.

This clone was picked up one time. The chain has TRBV29-1 and TRBJ1-4, with 9 nucleotides matching TRBD1. Germline CDR1 is SQVTM and CDR2 is ANQGSEA. The CDR3 totals 13 residues. Unmatched junction bases numbered 4, after V lost 4 bases and J lost 7 bases. CDR3 loop: CSVAGQGVEKLFF. The CDR3 coding sequence is TGCAGCGTTGCGGGACAGGGCGTTGAAAAACTGTTTTTT.

Only one count was recorded for this clone. This chain joins TRBV3-1 (or the pseudogene TRBV3-2) and TRBJ2-3; a possible D gene is TRBD2 (5 bases). The germline gives CDR1 LGHDT, CDR2 YNNKEL (reference sequence). This CDR3 region has 14 residues. Trimming removed 0 bases at V and 4 bases at J, with 8 bases between. The CDR3 bases are TGTGCCAGCAGCCAAGATCTCGGGGCAGATACGCAGTATTTT. Its protein is CASSQDLGADTQYF.

This rearrangement joins TRBV29-1 to TRBJ1-2; no definite D call. V was clipped by 6 bases and J by 1 base, with 12 bases between them. Germline CDR1 SQVTM, CDR2 ANQGSEA. This CDR3 is 13 amino acids long. This CDR3 is CSVGNRSNYGYTF. CDR3 DNA sequence: TGCAGCGTCGGAAACAGAAGTAACTATGGCTACACCTTC.

The chain employs TRBV6-6 and TRBJ2-5, with 7 bases fitting TRBD2. This CDR3 is built from 17 residues. Per the germline V gene, CDR1 is MNHNY and CDR2 is SVGAGI (reference sequence). V was pared by 5 bases and J by 0 bases, with 12 bases of the junction left unmatched. CDR3 loop: CASSPRGVAMNQETQYF. Written as DNA, the CDR3 is TGTGCCAGCAGTCCCCGGGGGGTAGCTATGAACCAAGAGACCCAGTACTTC.

CDR3 protein: CASSSVGNNSPLHF. DNA for the CDR3: TGTGCCAGCAGCAGTGTCGGGAATAATTCACCCCTCCACTTT. V usage is TRBV7-9 and J usage is TRBJ1-6; D ambiguous. The CDR3 is made up of 14 amino acids. V lost 5 bases and J lost 5, with 10 bases in between. CDR1 SEHNR and CDR2 FQNEAQ come from the germline V gene (reference sequence).

This rearrangement joins TRBV12-5 to TRBJ1-4, with 9 bases fitting TRBD1. Germline CDR1 LGHNT, CDR2 FRNRAP. Germline trimming cut 6 bases from V and 9 bases from J; bases unmatched to any gene: 5. This CDR3 comprises 13 residues. The CDR3 sequence: CASGGQGGQKLFF. The CDR3 nucleotides are TGTGCTAGTGGGGGACAGGGAGGCCAAAAACTGTTTTTT.

CDR3 residues: CATSPGRRYQETQYF. The CDR3 bases are TGTGCCACCTCTCCCGGTAGGCGGTACCAAGAGACCCAGTACTTC. The chain recombines TRBV15 with TRBJ2-5; D ambiguous. The CDR3 covers 15 residues. CDR1 and CDR2 (germline): LNHNV, YYDKDF (reference sequence). V shed 8 bases and J shed 0 bases, with 16 bases lying between them.